One sample yielded the 18 T cell receptor beta chains listed below, sequenced in a study of spatial heterogeneity in lung cancer. The study's findings and limits: The study found that expanded intratumoral alpha and beta TCR counts tracked tumor mutation counts.

The time point: sample taken at primary tumor resection. TCRdb passed the 5' RACE reads through MiXCR, listing each CDR3 protein once. The profile shows 8,000 to 9,500 distinct CDR3 sequences, 2.9% of them singletons. These TCRs' antigens remain unknown. The specimen was lung tumor tissue, collected at surgery. The receptors here all came from a male donor with early-stage non-small cell lung cancer.

Many counts were recorded for this clonotype. V is TRBV7-4 and J is TRBJ2-3; tentatively, D is TRBD1 (5 bases). The CDR3 length is 24 residues. The V gene's germline CDR1 is SGHVT and CDR2 SQSDAQ. V was pared by 0 bases and J by 3 bases, with 37 bases between. The CDR3 DNA follows: TGTGCCAGCAGCTTAGCGCTAGGGCAGGGTCCCCGAAACCTCCCTCACCTCGAAACAGATACGCAGTATTTT. This translates into CASSLALGQGPRNLPHLETDTQYF.

Of note for this clonotype: A read error may be the cause here, since a much bigger clone is one base away. The limits of the CDR3 on the DNA are not certain, so only TCRdb's listed CDR3 is given. The chain couples TRBV5-5 to TRBJ1-6; the DNA was not compared with TRBD1, the D call given in the table. The germline V gene has CDR1 SGHKS and CDR2 YYEKEE (reference sequence). The CDR3 comprises 16 residues, both ends counted. This CDR3 is CASSLVGRGNNSPLNF.

This clonotype is medium-sized (0.01 to 0.1%) in the sample. This rearrangement joins TRBV20-1 to TRBJ2-1; unclear D gene. Trimming took off 5 bases at V and 10 bases at J, with 6 bases between the two ends. This CDR3 has 9 residues. From germline, CDR1 is DFQATT and CDR2 SNEGSKA (reference sequence). In DNA, the CDR3 is TGCAGTGCTGGTGTGGAGCAGTTCTTC. It is translated as CSAGVEQFF.

Judged by abundance, this clonotype is medium-sized. The CDR3 nucleotides are TGTGCCAGCAGCGAGGCTGTAGACACCGGGGAGCTGTTTTTT. Its protein is CASSEAVDTGELFF. The chain is built from TRBV9 and TRBJ2-2, with no clear D. Trimming stripped 3 bases from V and 3 bases from J, with 9 bases between. The CDR3 is 14 amino acids. Germline CDR1 is SGDLS and CDR2 is YYNGEE. Full variable domain (missing parts from reference TRBV9 and TRBJ2-2): DSGVTQTPKHLITATGQRVTLRCSPRSGDLSVYWYQQSLDQGLQFLIQYYNGEERAKGNILERFSAQQFPDLHSELNLSSLELGDSALYFCASSEAVDTGELFFGEGSRLTVL.

This clonotype was counted many times. The J gene is TRBJ1-1, the V gene TRBV29-1, with 7 bases that match TRBD1. The CDR3 loop spans 12 amino acids. Trimming at V came to 7 bases and at J to 1 base, leaving 3 bases not matched to a gene. Germline V lookup: CDR1 SQVTM, CDR2 ANQGSEA. DNA for the CDR3: TGCAGCGCTGGGGACAGGAACACTGAAGCTTTCTTT. The encoded protein is CSAGDRNTEAFF. Full variable domain (missing parts from reference TRBV29-1 and TRBJ1-1): SAVISQKPSRDICQRGTSLTIQCQVDSQVTMMFWYRQQPGQSLTLIATANQGSEATYESGFVIDKFPISRPNLTFSTLTVSNMSPEDSSIYLCSAGDRNTEAFFGQGTRLTVV.

The table lists this clonotype with many counts. The chain couples TRBV20-1 to TRBJ2-5; D remains unclear. The germline V gene encodes CDR1 DFQATT and CDR2 SNEGSKA (reference sequence). Trimming removed 5 bases from V and 2 bases from J, with 12 bases in between. The CDR3 is 13 amino acids. The CDR3 nucleotides are TGCAGTGCTTACAACGGATTACAAGAGACCCAGTACTTC. Translated: CSAYNGLQETQYF.

By share of the sample, this clonotype is medium-sized. The chain couples TRBV7-9 to TRBJ1-5, with a possible D match to TRBD1 (6 bases). V gave up 1 base and J gave up 10 bases, with 20 bases separating them. The CDR3 has 16 amino acids. Germline CDR1 is SEHNR and CDR2 is FQNEAQ (reference sequence). CDR3 region: CASSLDEADSGRPQHF. The CDR3 nucleotides are TGTGCCAGCAGCTTAGACGAGGCGGACAGTGGTCGACCCCAGCATTTT.

This clonotype is medium-sized within its sample. CDR3 nucleotides: TGTGCCAGCAGCTTGGTTGGCAGGGGGAATAATTCACCCCTCCACTTT. It encodes CASSLVGRGNNSPLHF. The chain is built from TRBV5-5 and TRBJ1-6; 7 bases align to TRBD1. This CDR3 is built from 16 residues. J lost 5 bases, V lost 0 bases, and 5 bases had no gene match. Germline V gene sequence: CDR1 SGHKS, CDR2 YYEKEE (reference sequence).

This clonotype counts as medium-sized. V is TRBV10-3 and J is TRBJ1-1, with no clear D. In germline, CDR1 is ENHRY, CDR2 SYGVKD. V was trimmed by 0 bases and J by 4 bases, leaving 9 bases between them. CDR3 length equals 14 residues. The CDR3 nucleotides read TGTGCCATCAGTGAGTCGGCAAAGAGCACTGAAGCTTTCTTT. It is translated as CAISESAKSTEAFF.

By share, this clonotype ranks as medium-sized. The genes are TRBV24-1 and TRBJ2-6; tentatively, D is TRBD2 (5 bases). Germline V gives CDR1 KGHDR, CDR2 SFDVKD. V lost 7 bases to trimming and J lost 4 bases, with 16 bases between them. This CDR3 is 16 amino acids long. The DNA of the CDR3 is TGTGCCACCAGGGACTCCGTGGGGTTCGGGGCCAACGTCCTGACTTTC. The encoded protein is CATRDSVGFGANVLTF.

This clonotype was seen ten or more times. CDR3 nucleotides: TGTGCCAGCTCACCACAGGAGAACTACGAGCAGTACTTC. Translation gives CASSPQENYEQYF. This chain connects TRBV18 to TRBJ2-7, with D hard to call. CDR1 is KGHSH and CDR2 is LQKENI in the germline V gene. The CDR3 is 13 amino acids. Trimming took 1 base from V and 3 from J, leaving 7 bases between them.

This clonotype has at least ten counts. This sequence joins TRBV2 and TRBJ2-3; D may be TRBD2 (5 bases). The CDR3 sequence is 13 residues long. CDR1 and CDR2 from the germline V gene are SNHLY and FYNNEI. With 7 bases removed from V and 8 bases from J, the gap between germline ends came to 16 bases. The CDR3 protein is CASTGNSIGTQYF. CDR3 in DNA: TGTGCCAGCACGGGGAACTCAATTGGTACGCAGTATTTT.

This clonotype was counted many times. The CDR3 DNA reads TGTGCCAGCAGGCCTGGGAACCTCTTCCGGGGGGACACTGAAGCTTTCTTT. Amino acid sequence: CASRPGNLFRGDTEAFF. The chain combines TRBV12-3 or TRBV12-4 with TRBJ1-1, with a tentative D call TRBD1 (5 bases). This CDR3 comprises 17 residues. V was pared by 6 bases and J by 3 bases, with 23 bases between.

This clonotype was counted at least ten times. This chain joins TRBV20-1 and TRBJ2-1; 11 nucleotides agree with TRBD2. Germline loops: CDR1 DFQATT, CDR2 SNEGSKA (reference sequence). The CDR3 totals 16 residues. Trimming removed 0 bases from V and 3 bases from J; junction bases left unmatched: 4. CDR3 nucleotides: TGCAGTGCTAGAGATACTAGCGGGGGAAACTACAATGAGCAGTTCTTC. This codes for CSARDTSGGNYNEQFF.

This clonotype has a count of ten or more. The chain carries TRBV6-5 and TRBJ2-5; 10 nucleotides agree with TRBD1. Per germline, CDR1 MNHEY and CDR2 SVGAGI. Unmatched junction bases numbered 2, after V lost 6 bases and J lost 1 base. The CDR3 spans 14 residues. The CDR3 protein is CASRRTGGQETQYF. The CDR3 bases are TGTGCCAGCAGAAGGACAGGGGGCCAAGAGACCCAGTACTTC.

This clonotype was picked up many times. The chain employs TRBV20-1 and TRBJ2-7, with D maybe TRBD1 (6 bases). CDR1 and CDR2 (germline): DFQATT, SNEGSKA (reference sequence). This CDR3 has 15 residues. With 6 bases removed from V and 0 bases from J, the gap between germline ends came to 18 bases. The CDR3 DNA sequence: TGCAGTGCCCAACCGCCCAGGGGCGGCTCCTACGAGCAGTACTTC. Translation gives CSAQPPRGGSYEQYF.

This clonotype appeared many times. The V gene is TRBV29-1, the J gene TRBJ1-2; D remains ambiguous. The CDR3 has 15 amino acids. Germline V gives CDR1 SQVTM, CDR2 ANQGSEA. V lost 0 bases to trimming and J lost 0 bases, with 11 bases between them. CDR3 coding DNA: TGCAGCGTTGAAGATGGAGTTACAGCTAACTATGGCTACACCTTC. Amino acid sequence: CSVEDGVTANYGYTF.

The rearrangement links TRBV27 to TRBJ2-7; D call uncertain. The CDR3 spans 11 residues. CDR1 and CDR2 from the germline V gene are MNHEY and SMNVEV (reference sequence). Trimming stripped 8 bases from V and 0 bases from J, with 5 bases between. CDR3 loop: CASSSSYEQYF. The CDR3 DNA reads TGTGCCAGCTCGAGCTCCTACGAGCAGTACTTC.